Listed below are T cell receptor beta chains from one sample, sequenced in a study of memory CD8 T cells in hepatitis C reinfection. Sequencing used immunoSEQ multiplex PCR; TCRdb keeps in-frame clones, though not all of them. The table lists 2,500 to 3,000 clones, 80% to 90% of them singletons. The sequenced material came from naive CD8+ T cells sorted from blood. These receptors were collected from a man between 50 and 59 years old with hepatitis C virus infection. Both conserved end residues are part of each CDR3. Each record gives: J gene, clone size, D gene, V gene, CDR3 DNA, CDR3 protein. The D gene is left open where the match is weak. Not all rows give a size; the values are once, few, many and, for expanded clones, a class.

j_gene: TRBJ2-2; abundance: -; d_gene: TRBD1; v_gene: TRBV18; CDR3nt: TGTGCCAGCCGGAACTATGGACAGGATCTTCCGAACACCGGGGAGCTGTTTTTT; CDR3aa: CASRNYGQDLPNTGELFF
j_gene: TRBJ1-1; abundance: -; d_gene: TRBD1; v_gene: TRBV5-6; CDR3nt: TGTGCCAGCAGCTTCGGGACAGGACTTAACACTGAAGCTTTCTTT; CDR3aa: CASSFGTGLNTEAFF
j_gene: TRBJ2-7; abundance: -; d_gene: -; v_gene: TRBV5-8; CDR3nt: TGTGCCAGCAGCTTGGGTACGACAGGACGCCCCTACGAGCAGTACTTC; CDR3aa: CASSLGTTGRPYEQYF
j_gene: TRBJ2-7; abundance: -; d_gene: TRBD2; v_gene: TRBV4-3; CDR3nt: TGCGCCAGCAGCCAAGATTCTGGCGGGAGTCTTGTCGAGCAGTACTTC; CDR3aa: CASSQDSGGSLVEQYF
j_gene: TRBJ2-1; abundance: -; d_gene: -; v_gene: TRBV30; CDR3nt: TGTGCCTGGAGTCTGCAGTTTTATGAGCAGTTCTTC; CDR3aa: CAWSLQFYEQFF
j_gene: TRBJ1-5; abundance: -; d_gene: -; v_gene: TRBV19; CDR3nt: TGTGCCAGTAGTCCCCAAGGTCAGCTTCTATCAGGGCCGCCCCAGCATTTT; CDR3aa: CASSPQGQLLSGPPQHF
j_gene: TRBJ2-3; abundance: -; d_gene: -; v_gene: TRBV11-3; CDR3nt: TGTGCCAGCAGCTTACCGGGGAGAACAGATACGCAGTATTTT; CDR3aa: CASSLPGRTDTQYF
j_gene: TRBJ2-1; abundance: -; d_gene: -; v_gene: TRBV20-1; CDR3nt: TGCAGTGCTAGAGAAGGTTTGGAGCGGTTCTTC; CDR3aa: CSAREGLERFF
j_gene: TRBJ2-5; abundance: -; d_gene: TRBD1; v_gene: TRBV7-9; CDR3nt: TGTGCCAGCAGTTTAACCGGGACAGGGCAAGAGACCCAGTACTTC; CDR3aa: CASSLTGTGQETQYF
j_gene: TRBJ2-7; abundance: -; d_gene: -; v_gene: TRBV5-1; CDR3nt: TGCGCCAGCAGCGCGGACAGATACGAGCAGTACTTC; CDR3aa: CASSADRYEQYF
j_gene: TRBJ1-1; abundance: -; d_gene: TRBD1; v_gene: TRBV4-1; CDR3nt: TGCGCCAGCAGCCAAGACTCCCTAGGACAGGGAAGGACTGAAGCTTTCTTT; CDR3aa: CASSQDSLGQGRTEAFF
j_gene: TRBJ2-3; abundance: -; d_gene: TRBD2; v_gene: TRBV19; CDR3nt: TGTGCCAGTAGTATCGACCCGGGACTAGTGCGAGATACGCAGTATTTT; CDR3aa: CASSIDPGLVRDTQYF
j_gene: TRBJ2-7; abundance: -; d_gene: TRBD1; v_gene: TRBV5-6; CDR3nt: TGTGCCAGCAGCCTGGGGACAGGGATCAACGAGCAGTACTTC; CDR3aa: CASSLGTGINEQYF
j_gene: TRBJ2-1; abundance: -; d_gene: TRBD2; v_gene: TRBV19; CDR3nt: TGTGCCAGTAGGCGAAGCGGGAGCTCCTACAATGAGCAGTTCTTC; CDR3aa: CASRRSGSSYNEQFF
j_gene: TRBJ1-2; abundance: -; d_gene: TRBD1; v_gene: TRBV27; CDR3nt: TGTGCCAGCAGTTTCGGGACAGACTATGGCTACACCTTC; CDR3aa: CASSFGTDYGYTF
j_gene: TRBJ2-7; abundance: few; d_gene: TRBD1; v_gene: TRBV2; CDR3nt: TGTGCCAGCTGCGCTAGACAGGGCCACGAGCAGTACTTC; CDR3aa: CASCARQGHEQYF
j_gene: TRBJ2-7; abundance: -; d_gene: -; v_gene: TRBV19; CDR3nt: TGTGCCAGTAGCCAGGGCGCGTTGGGTCGGTCCTACGAGCAGTACTTC; CDR3aa: CASSQGALGRSYEQYF
j_gene: TRBJ2-1; abundance: -; d_gene: TRBD1; v_gene: TRBV10-3; CDR3nt: TGTGCCATACAACAGGGGACAAACAATGAGCAGTTCTTC; CDR3aa: CAIQQGTNNEQFF
j_gene: TRBJ2-1; abundance: large; d_gene: -; v_gene: TRBV13; CDR3nt: TGTGCCAGCAGCTACAGGGAGCATGAGCAGTTCTTC; CDR3aa: CASSYREHEQFF
j_gene: TRBJ1-3; abundance: -; d_gene: -; v_gene: TRBV9; CDR3nt: TGTGCCAGCGGACCGGCGGGGGACGGAAACACCATATATTTT; CDR3aa: CASGPAGDGNTIYF
j_gene: TRBJ2-7; abundance: -; d_gene: -; v_gene: TRBV20-1; CDR3nt: TGCAGTGCCCGCTCGGGCTACGAGCAGTACTTC; CDR3aa: CSARSGYEQYF
j_gene: TRBJ2-5; abundance: -; d_gene: TRBD1; v_gene: TRBV4-1; CDR3nt: TGCGCCAGCAGCCACAAGACAGGGCGGGAGACCCAGTACTTC; CDR3aa: CASSHKTGRETQYF
j_gene: TRBJ2-3; abundance: -; d_gene: -; v_gene: TRBV27; CDR3nt: TGTGCCAGCAGTTTCTCAGACAGTAGCACAGATACGCAGTATTTT; CDR3aa: CASSFSDSSTDTQYF
j_gene: TRBJ2-7; abundance: -; d_gene: -; v_gene: TRBV27; CDR3nt: TGTGCCAGCAGTTTAACCAGGGTCCACGAGCAGTACTTC; CDR3aa: CASSLTRVHEQYF
j_gene: TRBJ1-5; abundance: once; d_gene: -; v_gene: TRBV19; CDR3nt: TGTGCCAGTAGTGTCCTGGGGGGGCAGATGGGCAATCAGCCCCAGCATTTT; CDR3aa: CASSVLGGQMGNQPQHF
j_gene: TRBJ2-7; abundance: -; d_gene: -; v_gene: TRBV25-1; CDR3nt: TGTGCCAGCAGTGCCGGAGGTGAATTTCAGTACGAGCAGTACTTC; CDR3aa: CASSAGGEFQYEQYF
j_gene: TRBJ2-7; abundance: -; d_gene: -; v_gene: TRBV9; CDR3nt: TGTGCCAGCAGCGTAGCTCCCGGGAGCTCCTACGAGCAGTACTTC; CDR3aa: CASSVAPGSSYEQYF
j_gene: TRBJ2-6; abundance: -; d_gene: -; v_gene: TRBV5-4; CDR3nt: TGTGCCAGCAGCTTTTCGTCGGGGGCCAACGTCCTGACTTTC; CDR3aa: CASSFSSGANVLTF
j_gene: TRBJ2-7; abundance: -; d_gene: TRBD1; v_gene: TRBV19; CDR3nt: TGTGCCAGTAGTATGGGACAGGGCTACGAGCAGTACTTC; CDR3aa: CASSMGQGYEQYF
j_gene: TRBJ1-1; abundance: -; d_gene: TRBD1; v_gene: TRBV7-9; CDR3nt: TGTGCCAGCAGCTCAAGACAGGGGGCCATCACTGAAGCTTTCTTT; CDR3aa: CASSSRQGAITEAFF
j_gene: TRBJ2-1; abundance: -; d_gene: TRBD2; v_gene: TRBV19; CDR3nt: TGTGCCAGTAAGAATCTAGAAATATCCTGGCTAGCGGCTGACAATGAGCAGTTCTTC; CDR3aa: CASKNLEISWLAADNEQFF
j_gene: TRBJ1-2; abundance: once; d_gene: -; v_gene: TRBV18; CDR3nt: TGTGCCAGCTCACCTGAGAACTATGCCTACACCTTC; CDR3aa: CASSPENYAYTF
j_gene: TRBJ2-7; abundance: once; d_gene: TRBD2; v_gene: TRBV9; CDR3nt: TGTGCCAGCAGCGCGGGGACTAGCGGCTTCTACGAGCAGTACTTC; CDR3aa: CASSAGTSGFYEQYF
j_gene: TRBJ1-2; abundance: -; d_gene: -; v_gene: TRBV25-1; CDR3nt: TGTGCCAGCAGTGACTCAGGAACCACGCTCTTCTATGGCTACACCTTC; CDR3aa: CASSDSGTTLFYGYTF
j_gene: TRBJ1-3; abundance: -; d_gene: -; v_gene: TRBV5-1; CDR3nt: TGCGCCAGCAGCTTGGATTACGGCTCTGGAAACACCATATATTTT; CDR3aa: CASSLDYGSGNTIYF
j_gene: TRBJ2-7; abundance: -; d_gene: TRBD1; v_gene: TRBV6-5; CDR3nt: TGTGCCAGCAGTCAGGGACAGAGCTCCTACGAGCAGTACTTC; CDR3aa: CASSQGQSSYEQYF
j_gene: TRBJ2-7; abundance: -; d_gene: TRBD1; v_gene: TRBV13; CDR3nt: TGTGCCAGCAGCACCTCGGACAGGGGGTTGAACGAGCAGTACTTC; CDR3aa: CASSTSDRGLNEQYF
j_gene: TRBJ2-7; abundance: -; d_gene: -; v_gene: TRBV4-3; CDR3nt: TGCGCCAGCAGCCAAGATCGGTATTCATCCTACGAGCAGTACTTC; CDR3aa: CASSQDRYSSYEQYF
j_gene: TRBJ1-1; abundance: few; d_gene: TRBD1; v_gene: TRBV6-5; CDR3nt: TGTGCCAGCAGTTTTTTGGACAGGGGGGACACTGAAGCTTTCTTT; CDR3aa: CASSFLDRGDTEAFF
j_gene: TRBJ1-1; abundance: once; d_gene: -; v_gene: TRBV21-1; CDR3nt: TGTGCCAGCAGCAATGGCAGCGCCGAAGCTTTCTTT; CDR3aa: CASSNGSAEAFF
j_gene: TRBJ2-3; abundance: -; d_gene: TRBD2; v_gene: TRBV11-2; CDR3nt: TGTGCCAGCAGCCTTATAGCGGGAGGACGGACAGATACGCAGTATTTT; CDR3aa: CASSLIAGGRTDTQYF
j_gene: TRBJ1-3; abundance: -; d_gene: TRBD1; v_gene: TRBV28; CDR3nt: TGTGCCAGCAGGCGACAGGGTTCTGGAAACACCATATATTTT; CDR3aa: CASRRQGSGNTIYF